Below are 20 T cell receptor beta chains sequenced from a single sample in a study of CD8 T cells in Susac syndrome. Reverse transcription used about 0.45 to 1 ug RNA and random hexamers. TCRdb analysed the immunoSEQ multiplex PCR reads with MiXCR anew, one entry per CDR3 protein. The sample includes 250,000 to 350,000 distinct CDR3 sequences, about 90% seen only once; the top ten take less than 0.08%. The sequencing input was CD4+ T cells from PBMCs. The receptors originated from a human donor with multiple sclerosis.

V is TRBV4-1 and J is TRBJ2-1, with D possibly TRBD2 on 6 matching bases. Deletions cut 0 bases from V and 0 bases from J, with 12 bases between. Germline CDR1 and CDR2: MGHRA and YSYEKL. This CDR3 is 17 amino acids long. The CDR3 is CASSQDRTSPSYNEQFF. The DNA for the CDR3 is TGCGCCAGCAGCCAAGATCGAACTAGCCCCTCCTACAATGAGCAGTTCTTC.

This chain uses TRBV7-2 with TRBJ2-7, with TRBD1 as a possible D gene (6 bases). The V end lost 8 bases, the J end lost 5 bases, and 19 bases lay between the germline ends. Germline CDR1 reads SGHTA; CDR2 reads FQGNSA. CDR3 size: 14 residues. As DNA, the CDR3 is TGTGCCAGCGGATTGACAGGCCCGTGGGACGAGCAGTACTTC. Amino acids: CASGLTGPWDEQYF. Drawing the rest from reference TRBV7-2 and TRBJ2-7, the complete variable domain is GAGVSQSPSNKVTEKGKDVELRCDPISGHTALYWYRQSLGQGLEFLIYFQGNSAPDKSGLPSDRFSAERTGGSVSTLTIQRTQQEDSAVYLCASGLTGPWDEQYFGPGTRLTVT.

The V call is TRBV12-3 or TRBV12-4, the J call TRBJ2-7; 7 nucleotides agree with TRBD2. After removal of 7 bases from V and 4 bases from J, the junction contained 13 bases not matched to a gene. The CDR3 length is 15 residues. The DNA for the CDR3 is TGTGCCAGCACCATCCAGCTTTGGCGGGAGTACGAGCAGTACTTC. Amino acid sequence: CASTIQLWREYEQYF.

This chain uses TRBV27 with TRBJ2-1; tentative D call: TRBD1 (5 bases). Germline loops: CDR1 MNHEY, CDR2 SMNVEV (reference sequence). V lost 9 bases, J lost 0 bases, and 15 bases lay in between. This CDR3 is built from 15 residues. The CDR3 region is CARTPTAISYNEQFF. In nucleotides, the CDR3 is TGTGCCAGAACCCCGACAGCCATCTCCTACAATGAGCAGTTCTTC.

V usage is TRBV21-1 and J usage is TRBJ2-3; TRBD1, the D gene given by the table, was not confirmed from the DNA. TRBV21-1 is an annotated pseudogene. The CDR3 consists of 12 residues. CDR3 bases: TGTGCCAGCAGCAAGGGGGGGACTACGCAGTATTTT. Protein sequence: CASSKGGTTQYF.

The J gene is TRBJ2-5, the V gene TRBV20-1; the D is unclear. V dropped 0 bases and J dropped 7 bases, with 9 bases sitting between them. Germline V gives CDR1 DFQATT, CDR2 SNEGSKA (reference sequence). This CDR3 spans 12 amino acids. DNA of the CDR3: TGCAGTGCTAGAGATGGGTTGGGGACCCAGTACTTC. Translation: CSARDGLGTQYF.

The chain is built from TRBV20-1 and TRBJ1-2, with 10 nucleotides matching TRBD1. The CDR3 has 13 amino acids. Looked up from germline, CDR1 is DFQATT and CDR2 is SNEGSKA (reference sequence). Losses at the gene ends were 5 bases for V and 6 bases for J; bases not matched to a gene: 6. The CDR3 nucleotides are TGCAGTGCTGCCACCGGGACAGGGGATGGCTACACCTTC. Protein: CSAATGTGDGYTF.

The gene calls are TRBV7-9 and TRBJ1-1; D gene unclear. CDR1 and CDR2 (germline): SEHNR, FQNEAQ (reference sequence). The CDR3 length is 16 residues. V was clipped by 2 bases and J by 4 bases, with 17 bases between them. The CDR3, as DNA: TGTGCCAGCAGCTTACTCGGTAACCTGGGAACCACTGAAGCTTTCTTT. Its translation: CASSLLGNLGTTEAFF.

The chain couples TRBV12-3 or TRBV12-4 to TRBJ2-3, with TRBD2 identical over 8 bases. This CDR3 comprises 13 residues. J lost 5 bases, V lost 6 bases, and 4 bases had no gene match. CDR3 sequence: CASRASGRDTQYF. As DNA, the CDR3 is TGTGCCAGCAGGGCCAGCGGGAGAGATACGCAGTATTTT.

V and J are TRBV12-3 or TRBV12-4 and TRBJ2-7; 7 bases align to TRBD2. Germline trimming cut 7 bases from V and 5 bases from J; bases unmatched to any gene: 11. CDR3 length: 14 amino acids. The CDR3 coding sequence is TGTGCCAGCACCTTCAGCGGGATCGGCCACGAGCAGTACTTC. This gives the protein CASTFSGIGHEQYF.

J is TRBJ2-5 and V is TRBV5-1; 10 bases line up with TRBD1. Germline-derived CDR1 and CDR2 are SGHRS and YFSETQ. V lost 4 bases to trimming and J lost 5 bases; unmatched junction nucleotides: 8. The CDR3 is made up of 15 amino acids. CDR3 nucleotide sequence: TGCGCCAGCAGCAGGACAGGGGGGGAGGCTGAGACCCAGTACTTC. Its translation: CASSRTGGEAETQYF.

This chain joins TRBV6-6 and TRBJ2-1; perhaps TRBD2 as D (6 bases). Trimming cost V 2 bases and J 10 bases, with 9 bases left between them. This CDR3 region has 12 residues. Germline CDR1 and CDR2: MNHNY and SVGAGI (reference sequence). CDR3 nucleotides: TGTGCCAGCAGTTACCAAGGGAGGGAGCAGTTCTTC. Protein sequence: CASSYQGREQFF.

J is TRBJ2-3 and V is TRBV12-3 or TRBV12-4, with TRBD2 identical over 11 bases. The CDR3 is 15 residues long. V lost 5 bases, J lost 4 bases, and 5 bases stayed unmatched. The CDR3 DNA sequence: TGTGCCAGCAGTCCGCTACTAGCGGGAGCAGATACGCAGTATTTT. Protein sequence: CASSPLLAGADTQYF.

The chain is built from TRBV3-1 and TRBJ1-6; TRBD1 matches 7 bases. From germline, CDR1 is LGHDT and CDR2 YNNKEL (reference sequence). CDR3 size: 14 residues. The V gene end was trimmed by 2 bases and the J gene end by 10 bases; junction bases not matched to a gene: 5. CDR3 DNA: TGTGCCAGCAGCCAAAGACAGGGAAAGTCACCCCTCCACTTT. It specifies CASSQRQGKSPLHF.

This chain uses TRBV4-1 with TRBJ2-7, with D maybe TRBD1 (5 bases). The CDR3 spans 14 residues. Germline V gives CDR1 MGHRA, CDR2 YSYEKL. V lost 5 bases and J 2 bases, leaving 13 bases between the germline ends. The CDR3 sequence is CASSSDTPPYEQYF. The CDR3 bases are TGCGCCAGCAGCTCGGACACTCCGCCCTACGAGCAGTACTTC.

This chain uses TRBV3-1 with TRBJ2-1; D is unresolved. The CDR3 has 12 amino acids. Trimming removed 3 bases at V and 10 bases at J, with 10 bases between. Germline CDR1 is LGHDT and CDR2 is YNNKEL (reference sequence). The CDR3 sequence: CASSHRKGEQFF. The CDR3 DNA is TGTGCCAGCAGCCACAGGAAGGGCGAGCAGTTCTTC.

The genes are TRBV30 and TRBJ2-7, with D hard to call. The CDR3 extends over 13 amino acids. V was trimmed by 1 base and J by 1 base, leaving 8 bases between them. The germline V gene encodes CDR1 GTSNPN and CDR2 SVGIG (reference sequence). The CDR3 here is CAWSGGRSYEQYF. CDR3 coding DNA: TGTGCCTGGAGTGGAGGACGGTCCTACGAGCAGTACTTC.

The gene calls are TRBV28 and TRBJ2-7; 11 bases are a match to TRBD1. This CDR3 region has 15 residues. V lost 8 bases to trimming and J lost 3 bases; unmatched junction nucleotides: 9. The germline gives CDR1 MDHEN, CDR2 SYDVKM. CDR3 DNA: TGTGCCAGCTTACCGGGACAGGGGGTAGGCTACGAGCAGTACTTC. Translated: CASLPGQGVGYEQYF.

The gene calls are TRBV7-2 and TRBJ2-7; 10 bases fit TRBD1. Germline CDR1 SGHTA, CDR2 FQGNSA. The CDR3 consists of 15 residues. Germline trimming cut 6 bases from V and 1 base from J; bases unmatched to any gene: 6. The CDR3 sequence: CASSSRTGGSYEQYF. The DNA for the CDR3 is TGTGCCAGCAGTTCCCGGACAGGGGGGTCCTACGAGCAGTACTTC.

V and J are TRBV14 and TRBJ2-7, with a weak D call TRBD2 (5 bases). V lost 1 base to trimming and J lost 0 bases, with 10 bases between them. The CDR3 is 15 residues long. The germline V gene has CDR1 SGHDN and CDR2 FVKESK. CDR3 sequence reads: CASSQGGSISYEQYF. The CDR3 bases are TGTGCCAGCAGCCAAGGAGGGTCCATCTCCTACGAGCAGTACTTC. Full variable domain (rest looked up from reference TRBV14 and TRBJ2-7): EAGVTQFPSHSVIEKGQTVTLRCDPISGHDNLYWYRRVMGKEIKFLLHFVKESKQDESGMPNNRFLAERTGGTYSTLKVQPAELEDSGVYFCASSQGGSISYEQYFGPGTRLTVT.